The 5 T cell receptor beta chains below all came from one sample that was sequenced in a study of molecular identifiers for immune sequencing clone quantification. TCRdb passed the PCR reads through MiXCR, listing each CDR3 protein once. The table has under 100,000 distinct CDR3 sequences, approximately 23% seen once. Sequenced material: naive CD8+ T cells from blood, with Jurkat cell RNA spiked in. Specified subset: FACS-sorted CD8+CD4-CCR7+CD45RA+ naive T cells. The source is a human donor in good health. Some libraries in this study had Jurkat cell RNA spiked in.

The rearrangement links TRBV3-1 to TRBJ2-3, with no clear D. The germline gives CDR1 LGHDT, CDR2 YNNKEL (reference sequence). The length of the CDR3 is 15 residues. Trimming cost V 0 bases and J 1 base, with 8 bases left between them. CDR3 coding DNA: TGTGCCAGCAGCCAAGAGAGAGCAGGCACAGATACGCAGTATTTT. This translates into CASSQERAGTDTQYF.

For this clonotype: Sequence at one end of the junction differs from germline and may be a read error. The chain is built from TRBV19 and TRBJ2-6; D is tentatively TRBD1 or TRBD2 (5 bases each). The CDR3 extends over 14 amino acids. Germline V CDR1 and CDR2: LNHDA, SQIVND (reference sequence). As DNA, the CDR3 is TGTGCCAGTAGCGGGACGTCTGGGGCCAACGCCCTGACTTTC. This translates into CASSGTSGANALTF.

This clonotype occurred a few times. The chain carries TRBV10-2 and TRBJ1-2, with 9 bases identical to TRBD1. The germline gives CDR1 WSHSY, CDR2 SAAADI. V lost 8 bases, J lost 2 bases, and 0 bases stayed unmatched. The CDR3 sequence is 12 residues long. For the CDR3, the DNA is TGCGCCAGCGGGACAGGGAACTATGGCTACACCTTC. It translates to CASGTGNYGYTF.

Only a few counts were recorded for this clonotype. V gene TRBV18 combines with J gene TRBJ2-1; 13 bases agree with TRBD2. This CDR3 region has 17 residues. V lost 3 bases, J lost 4 bases, and 6 bases stayed unmatched. CDR1 and CDR2 (germline): KGHSH, LQKENI. CDR3 sequence (DNA): TGTGCCAGCTCACCCCGTGGGACTAGCGGGGAATACAATGAGCAGTTCTTC. It yields the protein CASSPRGTSGEYNEQFF.

The gene calls are TRBV6-2 or TRBV6-3 and TRBJ2-7; no firm D call. The CDR3 has 14 amino acids. The V end lost 0 bases, the J end lost 2 bases, and 8 bases lay between the germline ends. Germline CDR1 reads MNHEY; CDR2 reads SVGEGT. Here the CDR3 reads CASSYSVNAYEQYF. CDR3 bases: TGTGCCAGCAGTTACTCGGTGAACGCCTACGAGCAGTACTTC.